One and the same sample provided the 27 T cell receptor beta chains below, sequenced in a study of blood T cell repertoires in COVID-19. Repertoires were generated with immunoSEQ multiplex PCR, while TCRdb's copy carries only in-frame clones and drops some. The table includes about 230,000 clones, approximately 84% detected once. Sequenced input: peripheral blood. Receptor source: a man aged 35-49 years with acute or convalescent COVID-19.

The chain has TRBV7-3 and TRBJ2-1, with a tentative D call TRBD2 (5 bases). CDR1 SGHTA and CDR2 FQGTGA come from the germline V gene. The V gene lost 5 bases and the J gene lost 6 bases, with 23 bases spanning the gap. The CDR3 length is 17 residues. The CDR3 region is CASSPSPGVGVRNEQFF. CDR3 coding DNA: TGTGCCAGCAGCCCCTCCCCTGGCGTCGGGGTGCGCAATGAGCAGTTCTTC.

The chain combines TRBV5-1 with TRBJ2-3; 7 bases map to TRBD1. CDR3 length: 16 residues. After removal of 0 bases from V and 5 bases from J, the junction contained 9 bases not matched to a gene. Germline assignment: CDR1 SGHRS and CDR2 YFSETQ. The CDR3: CASSLAATGYQDTQYF. In nucleotides, the CDR3 is TGCGCCAGCAGCTTGGCCGCGACAGGGTACCAAGATACGCAGTATTTT.

The gene calls are TRBV4-1 and TRBJ1-5, with unresolved D. The CDR3 totals 20 residues. V lost 1 base and J lost 2, with 24 bases in between. The germline gives CDR1 MGHRA, CDR2 YSYEKL. CDR3: CASSQVYRSGVRVRNQPQHF. CDR3 DNA sequence: TGCGCCAGCAGCCAAGTTTATCGTTCAGGTGTGAGGGTTCGCAATCAGCCCCAGCATTTT.

The chain carries TRBV29-1 and TRBJ2-1; TRBD1 matches 9 bases. Germline loops: CDR1 SQVTM, CDR2 ANQGSEA. The V segment lost 8 bases and the J segment 5 bases; nucleotides outside the gene matches: 10. The CDR3 runs 14 residues. Here the CDR3 DNA reads TGCAGCACCTTACAGGGGGCGCAAAACAATGAGCAGTTCTTC. Translated: CSTLQGAQNNEQFF.

This chain links TRBV5-6 with TRBJ2-7; 9 bases match TRBD1. V was clipped by 3 bases and J by 3 bases; unmatched bases: 4. Germline V CDR1 and CDR2: SGHDT, YYEEEE. The length of the CDR3 is 14 residues. This CDR3 is CASSSQGARYEQYF. Written as DNA, the CDR3 is TGTGCCAGCAGCTCACAGGGGGCGCGCTACGAGCAGTACTTC. Together with reference TRBV5-6 and TRBJ2-7, the CDR3 gives the full variable domain: DAGVTQSPTHLIKTRGQQVTLRCSPKSGHDTVSWYQQALGQGPQFIFQYYEEEERQRGNFPDRFSGHQFPNYSSELNVNALLLGDSALYLCASSSQGARYEQYFGPGTRLTVT.

This clone occurred once. This chain uses TRBV30 with TRBJ1-5, with 9 positions matching TRBD1. V shed 2 bases, J shed 3 bases, and the junction held 5 bases outside the gene matches. Germline-derived CDR1 and CDR2 are GTSNPN and SVGIG (reference sequence). The CDR3 spans 15 residues. The CDR3 region has the DNA TGTGCCTGGAGTCCGGGACAGGGATACAATCAGCCCCAGCATTTT. Its protein product is CAWSPGQGYNQPQHF. Full variable domain (missing parts from reference TRBV30 and TRBJ1-5): SQTIHQWPATLVQPVGSPLSLECTVEGTSNPNLYWYRQAAGRGLQLLFYSVGIGQISSEVPQNLSASRPQDRQFILSSKKLLLSDSGFYLCAWSPGQGYNQPQHFGDGTRLSIL.

This clone was counted once. V and J are TRBV19 and TRBJ1-4, with 7 bases matching TRBD1. This CDR3 has 14 residues. Germline CDR1 is LNHDA and CDR2 is SQIVND (reference sequence). J lost 7 bases, V lost 7 bases, and 9 bases had no gene match. The CDR3 loop reads CASNLQGTGEKLFF. The CDR3 nucleotides read TGTGCCAGTAACCTACAGGGGACGGGTGAAAAACTGTTTTTT.

CDR3 loop: CASRGRGQETQYF. The DNA for the CDR3 is TGTGCCAGCCGTGGGCGGGGGCAAGAGACCCAGTACTTC. The rearrangement uses TRBV7-9 and TRBJ2-5; 7 nucleotides agree with TRBD2. This CDR3 spans 13 amino acids. Germline lookup yields CDR1 SEHNR and CDR2 FQNEAQ (reference sequence). The J segment lost 2 bases and the V segment lost 8 bases, leaving 5 bases of the junction unmatched.

In its sample, this clone was seen a few times. V and J are TRBV10-3 and TRBJ1-1; 7 bases line up with TRBD1. This CDR3 spans 13 amino acids. The ends lost 4 bases at V and 7 bases at J; junction bases unmatched: 6. Germline-derived CDR1 and CDR2 are ENHRY and SYGVKD. The CDR3 is CAISGGQGVEAFF. As DNA, the CDR3 is TGTGCCATCAGTGGCGGTCAGGGGGTTGAAGCTTTCTTT.

The chain joins TRBV5-1 to TRBJ1-6; 7 bases align to TRBD1. The CDR3 loop spans 15 amino acids. V shed 7 bases, J shed 7 bases, and the junction held 11 bases outside the gene matches. The germline V gene has CDR1 SGHRS and CDR2 YFSETQ. CDR3: CASSRGDPKNSPLHF. The CDR3 coding sequence is TGCGCCAGCTCCAGGGGGGATCCTAAGAATTCACCCCTCCACTTT.

CDR3 loop: CASRPPGLAGGTDTQYF. The CDR3 DNA reads TGCGCCAGCAGACCTCCAGGACTAGCGGGGGGCACAGATACGCAGTATTTT. V usage is TRBV5-1 and J usage is TRBJ2-3; 13 bases are a match to TRBD2. The germline CDR1 and CDR2 sequences are SGHRS and YFSETQ. Trimming cost V 5 bases and J 1 base; bases outside gene matches: 7. The CDR3 is 17 amino acids. Full variable domain (rest looked up from reference TRBV5-1 and TRBJ2-3): KAGVTQTPRYLIKTRGQQVTLSCSPISGHRSVSWYQQTPGQGLQFLFEYFSETQRNKGNFPGRFSGRQFSNSRSEMNVSTLELGDSALYLCASRPPGLAGGTDTQYFGPGTRLTVL.

This chain joins TRBV6-5 and TRBJ2-5, with D uncertain. CDR1 is MNHEY and CDR2 is SVGAGI in the germline V gene. V was trimmed by 0 bases and J by 5 bases, leaving 13 bases between them. The CDR3 runs 15 residues. The CDR3 protein is CASSYSSYSGETQYF. The DNA of the CDR3 is TGTGCCAGCAGTTACTCGTCCTACTCCGGGGAGACCCAGTACTTC.

The chain uses TRBV27 and TRBJ1-2; D gene uncertain. Trimming cost V 6 bases and J 5 bases, with 7 bases left between them. The CDR3 is made up of 11 amino acids. From germline, CDR1 is MNHEY and CDR2 SMNVEV (reference sequence). The chain's CDR3 is CASRSGYGYTF. Written as DNA, the CDR3 is TGTGCCAGCAGATCGGGGTATGGCTACACCTTC.

This clone was counted between two and nine times. The sample holds other DNA sequences that translate to the same CDR3. This rearrangement joins TRBV9 to TRBJ1-3; D unresolved. Germline assignment: CDR1 SGDLS and CDR2 YYNGEE. Trimming left V 0 bases short and J 4 bases short, with 5 bases between. The length of the CDR3 is 13 residues. The CDR3 DNA follows: TGTGCCAGCAGCGTAGGAGGAGGAAACACCATATATTTT. It translates to CASSVGGGNTIYF.

The count of this clone is one. For the CDR3, the DNA is TGCGCCAGCAGCGGACAGGGGGGGGAGACCCAGTACTTC. Translation gives CASSGQGGETQYF. The genes are TRBV5-1 and TRBJ2-5, with 10 bases lining up with TRBD1. V trimming: 4 bases; J trimming: 5 bases; junction bases outside the gene matches: 2. The CDR3 is made up of 13 amino acids. Germline loops: CDR1 SGHRS, CDR2 YFSETQ.

This clone is a singleton in its sample. The chain links TRBV12-3 or TRBV12-4 to TRBJ1-1, with TRBD1 identical over 7 bases. CDR3 size: 13 residues. V lost 6 bases and J lost 1; bases outside the gene matches: 2. The CDR3 loop is CASSGTENTEAFF. For the CDR3, the DNA is TGTGCCAGCAGCGGGACAGAGAACACTGAAGCTTTCTTT.

The CDR3 nucleotides are TGTGCCAGCAGGAGGGAACAAGGCTTCCCACTCTCCTACGAGCAGTACTTC. As protein: CASRREQGFPLSYEQYF. The V call is TRBV2, the J call TRBJ2-7; TRBD2 is a possible D gene (5 bases). In germline, CDR1 is SNHLY, CDR2 FYNNEI. Deletions cut 6 bases from V and 0 bases from J, with 21 bases between. This CDR3 comprises 17 residues.

The chain uses TRBV2 and TRBJ2-1; TRBD2 aligns across 10 bases. The CDR3 spans 17 residues. V was clipped by 4 bases and J by 5 bases; unmatched bases: 11. Germline CDR1 and CDR2: SNHLY and FYNNEI. The CDR3, as DNA: TGTGCCAGCAGTGCGAATCTCCTAGCGGGGGCCAACAATGAGCAGTTCTTC. Residues: CASSANLLAGANNEQFF.

The rearrangement links TRBV6-5 to TRBJ2-1, with 8 bases matching TRBD2. Germline CDR1 is MNHEY and CDR2 is SVGAGI. The CDR3 runs to 15 residues. The J segment lost 4 bases and the V segment lost 7 bases, leaving 9 bases of the junction unmatched. CDR3: CASKFGAGDYNEQFF. CDR3 DNA sequence: TGTGCCAGCAAGTTCGGAGCGGGGGATTACAATGAGCAGTTCTTC.

This clone was seen only a few times. The rearrangement uses TRBV10-1 and TRBJ2-1, with a weak D call TRBD2 (5 bases). CDR1 WNHNN and CDR2 SYGVQD come from the germline V gene (reference sequence). V shed 7 bases and J shed 0 bases, with 25 bases lying between them. CDR3 length: 19 residues. CDR3 coding DNA: TGCGCCAGCAAAAGGGAGTTACAAGTTCTCACGAGCTCCTACAATGAGCAGTTCTTC. Amino acid sequence: CASKRELQVLTSSYNEQFF.

The chain has TRBV6-5 and TRBJ2-7, with D possibly matching TRBD2 (7 bases). Trimming took 10 bases from V and 3 from J, leaving 16 bases between them. There are 13 residues in the CDR3. Germline V gives CDR1 MNHEY, CDR2 SVGAGI. The CDR3 DNA sequence: TGTGCCACATCCCGAGGGGGGGACTACGAGCAGTACTTC. Amino acids: CATSRGGDYEQYF.

This chain connects TRBV20-1 to TRBJ1-2, with no clear D. Germline V gene lookup returns CDR1 DFQATT and CDR2 SNEGSKA (reference sequence). Trimming shortened V by 4 bases and J by 3 bases, and 6 bases separated the two germline ends. CDR3 length equals 11 residues. The CDR3 DNA follows: TGCAGTGCTAACCCAGACTATGGCTACACCTTC. This sequence encodes CSANPDYGYTF.

On this clone: Other DNA sequences within the sample encode an identical CDR3. The J gene is TRBJ2-6, the V gene TRBV5-4; D possibly corresponds to TRBD1 (5 bases). Germline V gives CDR1 SGHNT, CDR2 YYREEE (reference sequence). Between the trimmed V and J ends, which lost 5 bases and 4 bases, there was a span of 10 bases. CDR3 length: 14 amino acids. The CDR3 spells CASSPGSGANVLTF. The DNA of the CDR3 is TGTGCCAGCAGTCCAGGGTCCGGGGCCAACGTCCTGACTTTC.

CDR3 bases: TGTGCCAGCAGCTTTGACAGGGCGAACACTGAAGCTTTCTTT. Protein: CASSFDRANTEAFF. The J gene is TRBJ1-1, the V gene TRBV5-5; 7 bases are shared with TRBD1. The trim removed 2 bases at V and 1 base at J, leaving 2 bases unmatched. The CDR3 totals 14 residues. Germline V gene sequence: CDR1 SGHKS, CDR2 YYEKEE (reference sequence).

A single count supports this clone. The chain couples TRBV13 to TRBJ1-4; TRBD1 is a possible D gene (5 bases). Trimming removed 5 bases from V and 8 bases from J, with 18 bases in between. This CDR3 contains 15 residues. Germline CDR1 PRHDT, CDR2 FYEKMQ (reference sequence). The CDR3 sequence is CASSTRGLQGEKLFF. The CDR3 DNA sequence: TGTGCCAGCAGCACAAGGGGCCTTCAAGGGGAAAAACTGTTTTTT. The full variable domain, its missing parts supplied by reference TRBV13 and TRBJ1-4, is AAGVIQSPRHLIKEKRETATLKCYPIPRHDTVYWYQQGPGQDPQFLISFYEKMQSDKGSIPDRFSAQQFSDYHSELNMSSLELGDSALYFCASSTRGLQGEKLFFGSGTQLSVL.

This clone was seen only a few times. CDR3 sequence: CASSQDLTVREAFF. The CDR3 DNA is TGCGCCAGCAGCCAAGATCTGACAGTACGTGAAGCTTTCTTT. This sequence joins TRBV4-1 and TRBJ1-1; tentatively, D is TRBD1 (5 bases). This CDR3 comprises 14 residues. CDR1 MGHRA and CDR2 YSYEKL come from the germline V gene. Trimming removed 0 bases at V and 7 bases at J, with 12 bases between.

This clone was seen only a few times. The V call is TRBV6-5, the J call TRBJ1-5; D uncertain. Germline V gene lookup returns CDR1 MNHEY and CDR2 SVGAGI. Trimming cost V 2 bases and J 4 bases, with 6 bases left between them. The CDR3 has 13 residues. The CDR3: CASSYDTNQPQHF. For the CDR3, the DNA is TGTGCCAGCAGTTACGACACTAATCAGCCCCAGCATTTT.